This T cell receptor (beta chain) was retrieved from a study of T cells expressing NK-cell markers (dated by TCRdb to the early 2020s). A note on the overall study: In sorted CD3+CD56+NKG2C+, CD3+CD56+NKG2C- and CD3+CD56-NKG2C+ T-cell subsets from 7 to 9 donors, TCR beta-chain repertoires were profiled. Sequencing of the libraries produced 2 x 150 bp reads on Illumina HiSeq 2000/2500, MiSeq or NextSeq. All eight donors whose samples were sequenced were randomly selected healthy volunteers, three of them men and five women. Among the eight sequenced donors, seven were HCMV-seropositive and one was HCMV-seronegative. General findings and caveats noted by the study authors: Whether the expanded NKG2C-expressing T cell clones were specific for HCMV antigens was left unclear. In several donors, the dominant CD3+CD56+NKG2C+ clonotypes were among the top 10 CD8+ clonotypes and accounted for about 1.0-7.5% of CD8+ T cells. Those dominant clonotypes were again the most abundant among CD3+CD56-NKG2C+ cells in several donors, at about 25-65%.

On this clonotype: It lacks a known antigen.

A commercial ELISA kit detecting HCMV-specific IgG in serum was used to determine HCMV serostatus. Ficoll density gradient centrifugation was used to isolate peripheral blood mononuclear cells from blood. From the cysteine up to the phenylalanine, the CDR3 has a length of 18 residues. Only the protein sequence is given. Based on the germline V gene, the CDR1 and CDR2 sequences are KGHDR and SFDVKD. The data were produced on an Illumina HiSeq 2000. 5'RACE template switching, by which a universal primer site and unique molecular identifiers were added, was used to make TCR beta cDNA libraries. cDNA synthesis was primed from the TCR beta constant segment and was followed by two successive PCR amplification steps. From the authors' description of their analysis: MIGEC handled demultiplexing of the reads and grouping by UMI, while MiTCR was used to assemble and quantify clonotypes. To remove erroneous sequences, TCR cDNA sequences were retained only when supported by two or more reads. The tcR package was used for downstream repertoire analysis, and clonotypes were matched between fractions using CDR3 nucleotide sequence together with V segment. VDJmatch was used to annotate antigen specificity against VDJdb, with one amino acid substitution in CDR3 permitted. Following TCRdb reprocessing, every CDR3 protein sequence forms one entry, and DNA is not provided. The V and J calls were determined by TCRdb, not by the authors. The sample table on file contains around 470,000 distinct CDR3 sequences. More than 1.4% of the sample rests with the top ten.

Recombination joined TRBV24-1 with TRBJ1-2; TCRdb indicates TRBD1, and absent DNA this call remains unverified. The sequence was collected from a woman between 50 and 59 years old in good health. Donor details come from another sample of the same person, matched by shared clones. Sequencing input: blood T cells: a sorted CD56 or NKG2C T cell subset, CD4+ or CD8+ T cells, or bulk PBMC T cells (not recorded which). The CDR3: CATSDPKKGTGGDYGYTF.